The present T cell receptor beta chain was sequenced within a study of blood T cell repertoires in COVID-19. Study information: From the United States, Italy and Spain came samples of acute and convalescent COVID-19.

This table comes from immunoSEQ multiplex PCR, and its TCRdb copy is limited to in-frame clones, with some not included. The data show approximately 170,000 clones, around four fifths seen once. Per the germline V gene, CDR1 is SNHLY and CDR2 is FYNNEI. The V and J ends lost 7 bases and 2 bases respectively, with 7 bases between them. The CDR3 consists of 12 residues. The chain employs TRBV2 and TRBJ2-3; no reliable D call. The sample comprised peripheral blood. The TCR sequence derives from an elderly woman with COVID-19, enrolled during active disease. CDR3 amino acids: CASTSDTDTQYF. In nucleotides, the CDR3 is TGTGCCAGCACTAGTGACACAGATACGCAGTATTTT.